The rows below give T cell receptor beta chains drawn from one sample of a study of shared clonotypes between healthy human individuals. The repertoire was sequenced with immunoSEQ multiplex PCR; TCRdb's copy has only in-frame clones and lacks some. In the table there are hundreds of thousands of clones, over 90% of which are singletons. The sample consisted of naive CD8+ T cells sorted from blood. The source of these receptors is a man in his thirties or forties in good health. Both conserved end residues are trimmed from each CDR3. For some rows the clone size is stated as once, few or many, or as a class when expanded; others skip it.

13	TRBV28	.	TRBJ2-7	ASSLHWDRSYEQY
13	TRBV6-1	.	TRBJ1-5	ASSAWGKRDQPQH
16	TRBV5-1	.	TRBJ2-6	ASSLYGQGVSGANVLT
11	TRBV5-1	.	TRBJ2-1	ASGTSGYNEQF
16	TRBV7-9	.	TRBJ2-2	ASSFIEGLALDTGELF
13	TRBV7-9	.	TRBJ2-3	ASSLRDRETDTQY
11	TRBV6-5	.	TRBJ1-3	ASSTPSKGTIY
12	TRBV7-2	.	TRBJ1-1	ASSLEGVNTEAF
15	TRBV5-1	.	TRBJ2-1	ASSLEGASDYYNEQF
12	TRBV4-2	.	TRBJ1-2	ASRTPEAEEGYT
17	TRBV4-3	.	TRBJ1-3	ASSLWPGQGDTSGNTIY
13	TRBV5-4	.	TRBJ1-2	ASSLGTTEFYGYT
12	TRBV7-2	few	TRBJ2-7	ASSLWLAGNEQY
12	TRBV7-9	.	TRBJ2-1	ASSLEATYNEQF
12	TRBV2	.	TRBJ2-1	ASSAVATYNEQF
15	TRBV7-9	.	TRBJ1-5	ASSHHNGTPSNQPQH
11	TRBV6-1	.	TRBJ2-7	ASSVGELYEQY
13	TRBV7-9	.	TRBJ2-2	ASSSQGAVTGELF